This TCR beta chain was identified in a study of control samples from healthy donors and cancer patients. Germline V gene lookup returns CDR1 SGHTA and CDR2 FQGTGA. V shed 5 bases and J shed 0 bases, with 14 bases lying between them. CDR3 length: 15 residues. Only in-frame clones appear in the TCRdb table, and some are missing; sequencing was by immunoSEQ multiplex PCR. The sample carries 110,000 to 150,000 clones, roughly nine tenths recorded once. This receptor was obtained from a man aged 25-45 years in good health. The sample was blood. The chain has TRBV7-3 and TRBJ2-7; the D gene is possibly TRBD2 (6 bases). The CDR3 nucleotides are TGTGCCAGCAGCGAAGGAGCGGGCCCCTCCTACGAGCAGTACTTC. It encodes CASSEGAGPSYEQYF.